Sequencing of this T cell receptor beta chain was carried out in a study of T cells in Graves' hyperthyroidism and ophthalmopathy. The V and J ends lost 7 bases and 6 bases, in that order; junction bases with no gene match: 10. CDR1 is SGHTA, CDR2 FQGNSA, per germline. The length of the CDR3 is 15 residues. Diagnostic assessment was based on clinical symptoms, serum thyroxine and TRAb, thyroid ultrasound and orbital computed tomography. Amplification of TCR beta CDR3 regions was performed using RNA transcripts as template. During a first-round RT-PCR of the TCR CDR3, the HTBI primer set was used. MiXCR, applied by TCRdb to the multiplex PCR reads, yields one record per CDR3 protein. Among tens of thousands of distinct CDR3 sequences listed, around half were seen once.

The receptor was derived from a woman between 50 and 59 years old with Graves' hyperthyroidism that later progressed to Graves' ophthalmopathy. The V and J genes are TRBV7-2 and TRBJ2-2, with 8 bases aligning to TRBD2. The specimen was blood. CDR3 coding DNA: TGTGCCAGCAACCCCCAAGCGGGAGTCGCCGGGGAGCTGTTTTTT. This translates into CASNPQAGVAGELFF.